The 27 T cell receptor beta chains below were found in one sample sequenced in a study of blood T cell repertoires in COVID-19. Method: immunoSEQ multiplex PCR; TCRdb's copy keeps in-frame clones and lacks some. The data hold 90,000 to 130,000 clones, with 75% to 80% observed a single time. Sequencing was performed on peripheral blood. The origin of the receptors is a woman at least 80 years old with active or convalescent COVID-19.

This clone was recorded once. The CDR3 nucleotides read TGCGCCAGCAGCTTCCGGGCAGGACTTCTTAGCACTGAAGCTTTCTTT. Amino acid sequence: CASSFRAGLLSTEAFF. V is TRBV5-1 and J is TRBJ1-1; D gene uncertain. Germline V gene data show CDR1 as SGHRS and CDR2 as YFSETQ. The CDR3 extends over 16 amino acids. Trimming took 2 bases from V and 4 from J, leaving 18 bases between them.

The rearrangement uses TRBV5-1 and TRBJ2-7; the D is unclear. The CDR3 is 13 amino acids. The V gene's germline CDR1 is SGHRS and CDR2 YFSETQ. Trimming took off 2 bases at V and 4 bases at J, with 10 bases between the two ends. CDR3 residues: CASSLPGKYEQYF. As DNA, the CDR3 is TGCGCCAGCAGCTTACCCGGTAAATACGAGCAGTACTTC.

The rearrangement links TRBV18 to TRBJ1-2; D remains unclear. V was trimmed by 2 bases and J by 2 bases, leaving 15 bases between them. The germline gives CDR1 KGHSH, CDR2 LQKENI. The CDR3 runs 16 residues. DNA of the CDR3: TGTGCCAGCTCACCAATTGGGGAGACAAGGAACTATGGCTACACCTTC. It yields the protein CASSPIGETRNYGYTF.

This chain connects TRBV18 to TRBJ1-4; D call uncertain. Trimming pared 3 bases from V and 7 bases from J, leaving 9 bases between. CDR1 KGHSH and CDR2 LQKENI come from the germline V gene. The CDR3 runs to 13 residues. CDR3 protein: CASSPGGPEKLFF. The CDR3 DNA is TGTGCCAGCTCACCGGGAGGCCCTGAAAAACTGTTTTTT.

This clone was counted a few times. In DNA, the CDR3 is TGCGCCAGCAGCTTGGACCGGACAGATATCACAGATACGCAGTATTTT. Its protein product is CASSLDRTDITDTQYF. The chain couples TRBV5-1 to TRBJ2-3, with D maybe TRBD1 (6 bases). Germline V gene sequence: CDR1 SGHRS, CDR2 YFSETQ. V lost 0 bases, J lost 2 bases, and 13 bases lay in between. CDR3 length: 16 residues.

This CDR3 is CASSPLTSGSEQFF. CDR3 DNA: TGTGCCAGCAGCCCCTTAACTAGCGGCAGTGAGCAGTTCTTC. This chain joins TRBV3-1 (or the pseudogene TRBV3-2) and TRBJ2-1, with TRBD2 matching over 8 bases. Germline CDR1 LGHDT, CDR2 YNNKEL (reference sequence). The CDR3 is 14 residues long. The trim removed 4 bases at V and 9 bases at J, leaving 8 bases unmatched.

V usage is TRBV5-1 and J usage is TRBJ1-1; 7 nucleotides agree with TRBD1. This CDR3 spans 15 amino acids. The V and J ends lost 3 bases and 4 bases, in that order; junction bases with no gene match: 9. CDR1 SGHRS and CDR2 YFSETQ come from the germline V gene. The CDR3: CASSWGTGETTEAFF. In DNA form, the CDR3 reads TGCGCCAGCAGCTGGGGAACAGGGGAAACCACTGAAGCTTTCTTT.

This chain connects TRBV7-4 to TRBJ2-4; D might be TRBD2 (6 bases). CDR1 is SGHVT and CDR2 is SQSDAQ in the germline V gene. The CDR3 runs to 15 residues. The V gene lost 1 base and the J gene lost 3 bases, with 10 bases spanning the gap. This chain's CDR3 is CASSLVGDCKNIQYF. The CDR3 coding sequence is TGTGCCAGCAGCTTAGTTGGGGACTGCAAAAACATTCAGTACTTC.

This chain uses TRBV6-2 or TRBV6-3 with TRBJ1-2; D call uncertain. The V gene lost 6 bases and the J gene lost 5 bases, with 13 bases spanning the gap. The CDR3 length is 13 residues. Germline V gives CDR1 MNHEY, CDR2 SVGEGT. The CDR3 DNA reads TGTGCCAGCAGCCCGGGCCCTACATATGGCTACACCTTC. It codes for CASSPGPTYGYTF.

A single count supports this clone. The chain has TRBV11-3 and TRBJ2-5; possibly TRBD1 for D (6 bases). CDR3 size: 13 residues. V lost 5 bases to trimming and J lost 2 bases, with 9 bases between them. Germline CDR1 is SGHNT and CDR2 is YENEEA. The CDR3 is CASSRQEQETQYF. In nucleotides, the CDR3 is TGTGCCAGCAGCAGACAGGAGCAAGAGACCCAGTACTTC. Complete variable domain (other parts from reference TRBV11-3 and TRBJ2-5): EAGVVQSPRYKIIEKKQPVAFWCNPISGHNTLYWYLQNLGQGPELLIRYENEEAVDDSQLPKDRFSAERLKGVDSTLKIQPAELGDSAVYLCASSRQEQETQYFGPGTRLLVL.

The genes are TRBV6-5 and TRBJ2-7, with 7 positions matching TRBD1. Unmatched junction bases numbered 12, after V lost 6 bases and J lost 4 bases. This CDR3 has 15 amino acids. Germline lookup yields CDR1 MNHEY and CDR2 SVGAGI. CDR3 sequence: CASRPDRAREYEQYF. CDR3 bases: TGTGCCAGCAGACCCGACAGGGCAAGAGAGTACGAGCAGTACTTC.

The genes are TRBV28 and TRBJ2-7, with TRBD1 as a possible D gene (5 bases). Trimming took off 2 bases at V and 5 bases at J, with 13 bases between the two ends. The germline V gene encodes CDR1 MDHEN and CDR2 SYDVKM. The CDR3 has 14 residues. CDR3 nucleotides: TGTGCCAGCAGTTTAGAAACAGGAGAGAACGAGCAGTACTTC. Protein sequence: CASSLETGENEQYF.

In DNA form, the CDR3 reads TGTGCCAGCAGCGTAGCGGAGGGCGCCTACGAGCAGTACTTC. Amino acids: CASSVAEGAYEQYF. The V call is TRBV9, the J call TRBJ2-7; D is possibly TRBD2 (6 bases). Trimming removed 0 bases at V and 2 bases at J, with 9 bases between. Germline V gene lookup returns CDR1 SGDLS and CDR2 YYNGEE. The CDR3 has 14 amino acids. Together with reference TRBV9 and TRBJ2-7, the CDR3 gives the full variable domain: DSGVTQTPKHLITATGQRVTLRCSPRSGDLSVYWYQQSLDQGLQFLIQYYNGEERAKGNILERFSAQQFPDLHSELNLSSLELGDSALYFCASSVAEGAYEQYFGPGTRLTVT.

This clone was seen more than once but under ten times. Other DNA sequences from this sample encode an identical CDR3 as well. The CDR3, as DNA: TGTGCCTGGAGTGTCCTGGCGAACACTGAAGCTTTCTTT. The encoded protein is CAWSVLANTEAFF. The V and J genes are TRBV30 and TRBJ1-1, with D uncertain. The CDR3 is made up of 13 amino acids. Germline CDR1 and CDR2: GTSNPN and SVGIG (reference sequence). Trimming pared 0 bases from V and 1 base from J, leaving 6 bases between.

The chain is built from TRBV19 and TRBJ1-2; D is unclear. Looked up from germline, CDR1 is LNHDA and CDR2 is SQIVND (reference sequence). With 5 bases removed from V and 3 bases from J, the gap between germline ends came to 19 bases. The CDR3 length is 16 residues. The chain's CDR3 is CASSRSRLNTDYGYTF. The CDR3 coding sequence is TGTGCCAGTAGTCGTTCCCGACTGAACACTGACTATGGCTACACCTTC.

A single count supports this clone. The chain is built from TRBV7-2 and TRBJ2-5; 8 nucleotides align to TRBD1. There are 17 residues in the CDR3. Germline loops: CDR1 SGHTA, CDR2 FQGNSA. The V gene end was trimmed by 4 bases and the J gene end by 5 bases; junction bases not matched to a gene: 15. The CDR3 DNA reads as TGTGCCAGCAGCTCCGGAGGGACAGGTTTCCCGGCGGAGACCCAGTACTTC. As protein: CASSSGGTGFPAETQYF.

The chain uses TRBV2 and TRBJ2-4; maybe TRBD1 (6 bases). The V end was cut by 3 bases, the J end by 0 bases, with 21 bases between. Germline lookup yields CDR1 SNHLY and CDR2 FYNNEI. The CDR3 has 19 residues. DNA of the CDR3: TGTGCCAGCAGTGATGAGGACAGTCCAGACACTCTAGCCAAAAACATTCAGTACTTC. Its translation: CASSDEDSPDTLAKNIQYF.

V gene TRBV7-2 combines with J gene TRBJ1-1; 8 nucleotides match TRBD1. V shed 5 bases and J 5 bases; nucleotides not matched to a gene: 7. This CDR3 has 14 residues. In germline, CDR1 is SGHTA, CDR2 FQGNSA. CDR3 amino acids: CASSQDREHTEAFF. The CDR3 bases are TGTGCCAGCAGCCAGGACAGGGAACATACTGAAGCTTTCTTT.

J is TRBJ1-1 and V is TRBV30; D is undetermined. V was pared by 4 bases and J by 2 bases, with 8 bases between. This CDR3 region has 12 residues. Per the germline V gene, CDR1 is GTSNPN and CDR2 is SVGIG (reference sequence). CDR3 amino acids: CAWNPRNTEAFF. CDR3 DNA: TGTGCCTGGAATCCCCGTAACACTGAAGCTTTCTTT.

The chain couples TRBV30 to TRBJ2-2; 8 bases fit TRBD2. In germline, CDR1 is GTSNPN, CDR2 SVGIG (reference sequence). The CDR3 runs 14 residues. Trimming took 6 bases from V and 4 from J; bases not matched to a gene: 7. DNA of the CDR3: TGTGCCTGTCTAAGCGGGAGAGGCACCGGGGAGCTGTTTTTT. As protein: CACLSGRGTGELFF.

This chain uses TRBV19 with TRBJ1-5; 7 bases line up with TRBD1. The CDR3 runs to 14 residues. The junction had 5 bases not matched to a gene; V was cut back by 3 bases and J by 6 bases. Germline-derived CDR1 and CDR2 are LNHDA and SQIVND (reference sequence). The CDR3 DNA is TGTGCCAGTAGTATCGGAGGGGGCGGTCAGCCCCAGCATTTT. Residues: CASSIGGGGQPQHF.

In nucleotides, the CDR3 is TGTGCCAGCAGCTTAGTGGGAGGACAGGGCCGTCCGGAAGCTTTCTTT. As protein: CASSLVGGQGRPEAFF. The chain employs TRBV11-2 and TRBJ1-1, with 8 bases identical to TRBD1. V lost 1 base to trimming and J lost 8 bases; unmatched junction nucleotides: 12. The CDR3 has 16 residues. The germline V gene has CDR1 SGHAT and CDR2 FQNNGV.

The chain uses TRBV10-3 and TRBJ2-3, with D possibly matching TRBD1 (5 bases). Germline V gene data show CDR1 as ENHRY and CDR2 as SYGVKD. The CDR3 length is 14 residues. The V gene lost 2 bases and the J gene lost 4 bases, with 10 bases spanning the gap. CDR3 nucleotide sequence: TGTGCCATCAGTGAGAACCAGGGCCCAGATACGCAGTATTTT. Translating it yields CAISENQGPDTQYF.

This chain connects TRBV28 to TRBJ2-1, with 9 bases aligning to TRBD2. Germline V gene data show CDR1 as MDHEN and CDR2 as SYDVKM. There are 18 residues in the CDR3. Germline trimming cut 3 bases from V and 6 bases from J; bases unmatched to any gene: 15. The CDR3 here is CASSFRGGGVAGVNEQFF. The CDR3 DNA follows: TGTGCCAGCAGTTTCCGCGGCGGGGGGGTAGCGGGAGTCAATGAGCAGTTCTTC.

The chain links TRBV4-1 to TRBJ2-7; 8 positions match TRBD2. The germline V gene encodes CDR1 MGHRA and CDR2 YSYEKL. The V gene end was trimmed by 2 bases and the J gene end by 7 bases; junction bases not matched to a gene: 10. The length of the CDR3 is 15 residues. The CDR3 loop is CASSQSRTSYFEQYF. The CDR3 coding sequence is TGCGCCAGCAGCCAATCTCGGACTAGCTATTTTGAGCAGTACTTC.

For the CDR3, the DNA is TGTGCCAGCAGCCACCCGCTTCAGGGGAGACATGGCTACACCTTC. Translating gives CASSHPLQGRHGYTF. The genes are TRBV11-1 and TRBJ1-2, with D tentatively TRBD1 (6 bases). This CDR3 comprises 15 residues. The germline V gene has CDR1 SGHAT and CDR2 FQDESV (reference sequence). V was shortened by 5 bases and J by 6 bases, with 19 bases between the two germline ends.

This clone was observed once. The genes are TRBV5-1 and TRBJ2-3, with D maybe TRBD2 (7 bases). From germline, CDR1 is SGHRS and CDR2 YFSETQ. This CDR3 spans 19 amino acids. V was trimmed by 1 base and J by 6 bases, leaving 27 bases between them. The CDR3 spells CASSLRGGWRTQPVDTQYF. The CDR3 coding sequence is TGCGCCAGCAGCTTGAGGGGGGGCTGGCGGACACAACCGGTGGATACGCAGTATTTT.